This T cell receptor (beta chain) was recovered during a study of control samples from healthy donors and cancer patients. Generated by immunoSEQ multiplex PCR, the TCRdb table keeps only in-frame clones and is missing some. The table shows under 70,000 clones, with 90% occurring only once. Trimming removed 6 bases from V and 3 bases from J, with 11 bases in between. Germline CDR1 is SNHLY and CDR2 is FYNNEI. This CDR3 has 14 amino acids. This clone was seen a handful of times. The sequence was obtained from a woman aged 45-65 years with colorectal cancer. The rearrangement uses TRBV2 and TRBJ1-4; possibly TRBD1 for D (6 bases). The material sequenced was PBMCs. CDR3 DNA: TGTGCCAGCAGGCCGGGACACGCTAATGAAAAACTGTTTTTT. Its translation: CASRPGHANEKLFF.